A single T cell receptor (beta chain) is shown here with its context. This sample is drawn from a study of shared clonotypes between healthy human individuals. The study ran the assay at deep level. Profiling relied on immunoSEQ multiplex PCR, and the TCRdb table lists in-frame clones only, not all of them. This table has about 2.3 million clones, more than 80% appearing once. Adults of Caucasian background living in Nashville, Tennessee made up all donors. V dropped 6 bases and J dropped 5; count of bases not matched to a gene: 3. The CDR3 spans 12 residues. CDR1 MNHNS and CDR2 SASEGT come from the germline V gene.

The receptor's source is a young man in good health. Some clones in this sample may be carry-over from other donors' samples. Material: naive CD4+ T cells from PBMCs. Documented subset: CD45RA+ positively selected. The chain joins TRBV6-1 to TRBJ1-1, with 7 bases aligning to TRBD1. CDR3 coding DNA: TGTGCCAGCAGGCCAGGGGGGACTGAAGCTTTCTTT. Amino acid sequence: CASRPGGTEAFF.